Listed here are 27 T cell receptor beta chains from one sample, sequenced in a study of blood T cells in healthy people across ages (dated by TCRdb to between 2014 and 2017). Library method: 5' RACE. TCRdb records Illumina HiSeq 2500 as the sequencer. The second PCR ran for about 6 to 11 cycles and used a J-beta primer mix along with a sample-barcoded 5' primer. TCRdb took the public reads, trimmed them with fastp at Q25, ran MiXCR for clone calling and kept in-frame beta chains. Every entry covers one CDR3 protein and lists the most common genes and DNA from its rows. The sample table records about 720,000 distinct CDR3 sequences; around a fifth of these occur just once. The ten largest clones add up to under 25% of the sample. What was sequenced was blood. All receptors come from a man between 70 and 80 years old in good health.

The chain combines TRBV12-3 or TRBV12-4 with TRBJ2-7, with 7 bases identical to TRBD2. The tail of the sequence fits TRBJ2-5 better, so the J call may be wrong. The CDR3 has 15 residues. The CDR3 sequence is CASSLFQGGAETQYF. CDR3 DNA: TGTGCCAGCAGTTTATTCCAGGGAGGGGCCGAGACCCAGTACTTC.

The chain uses TRBV28 and TRBJ2-3; 13 bases fit TRBD2. This CDR3 contains 16 residues. Per germline, CDR1 MDHEN and CDR2 SYDVKM. After removal of 1 base from V and 4 bases from J, the junction contained 2 bases not matched to a gene. CDR3 amino acids: CASSLLTSGGPDTQYF. CDR3 DNA: TGTGCCAGCAGTTTATTGACTAGCGGGGGGCCAGATACGCAGTATTTT.

This clonotype was recorded a few times. The chain uses TRBV20-1 and TRBJ2-3; 7 positions match TRBD2. Per the germline V gene, CDR1 is DFQATT and CDR2 is SNEGSKA (reference sequence). V shed 0 bases, J shed 0 bases, and the junction held 6 bases outside the gene matches. The CDR3 runs to 16 residues. CDR3 amino acids: CSARDLKGLSTDTQYF. The CDR3 bases are TGCAGTGCTAGAGATCTGAAGGGACTAAGCACAGATACGCAGTATTTT.

The V call is TRBV4-3, the J call TRBJ1-2, with D maybe TRBD1 (5 bases). The length of the CDR3 is 14 residues. Germline V gene sequence: CDR1 LGHNA, CDR2 YSLEER. Between the trimmed V and J ends, which lost 1 base and 2 bases, there was a span of 8 bases. The CDR3 nucleotides are TGCGCCAGCAGCCAAGCCGGGGGGAACTATGGCTACACCTTC. It translates to CASSQAGGNYGYTF.

In its sample, this clonotype was seen a few times. V usage is TRBV7-8 and J usage is TRBJ2-1; 10 positions agree with TRBD2. CDR1 and CDR2 from the germline V gene are SGHVS and FQNEAQ. With V trimmed by 6 bases and J by 1 base, 18 bases remained unmatched. This CDR3 comprises 20 residues. DNA of the CDR3: TGTGCCAGCAGTCGTCCTCTAGGGGCTAGCGGGAGCTATTCCTACAATGAGCAGTTCTTC. It encodes CASSRPLGASGSYSYNEQFF.

This chain links TRBV3-1 with TRBJ2-5, with 9 bases fitting TRBD2. The junction had 7 bases not matched to a gene; V was cut back by 1 base and J by 1 base. Germline V gene sequence: CDR1 LGHDT, CDR2 YNNKEL (reference sequence). The CDR3 loop spans 17 amino acids. The CDR3 spells CASSQGVAGVTQETQYF. The CDR3, as DNA: TGTGCCAGCAGCCAAGGAGTAGCGGGGGTTACCCAAGAGACCCAGTACTTC.

V gene TRBV7-2 combines with J gene TRBJ2-3; TRBD1 is a possible D gene (6 bases). There are 16 residues in the CDR3. The germline gives CDR1 SGHTA, CDR2 FQGNSA. Deletions cut 1 base from V and 0 bases from J, with 11 bases between. The CDR3 region has the DNA TGTGCCAGCAGCTTAGTAGGTGACAGGAGCACAGATACGCAGTATTTT. Translated: CASSLVGDRSTDTQYF.

This clonotype was observed a few times. The rearrangement links TRBV28 to TRBJ2-5; TRBD2 might be the D (5 bases). Germline CDR1 is MDHEN and CDR2 is SYDVKM. The V end was cut by 5 bases, the J end by 5 bases, with 12 bases between. This CDR3 has 13 residues. This CDR3 is CASSEMRRETQYF. The CDR3, as DNA: TGTGCCAGCAGTGAAATGAGGAGGGAGACCCAGTACTTC.

This chain joins TRBV18 and TRBJ2-1; D remains ambiguous. The V gene lost 3 bases and the J gene lost 0 bases, with 15 bases spanning the gap. Germline V gene lookup returns CDR1 KGHSH and CDR2 LQKENI. This CDR3 region has 17 residues. CDR3 loop: CASSPGLTVLSYNEQFF. CDR3 nucleotide sequence: TGTGCCAGCTCACCCGGCCTGACTGTGCTCTCCTACAATGAGCAGTTCTTC.

This clonotype was counted between two and nine times. CDR3 sequence reads: CASRQTLGEAFF. CDR3 bases: TGTGCCAGCAGGCAAACCCTGGGTGAAGCTTTCTTT. The rearrangement joins TRBV12-3 or TRBV12-4 to TRBJ1-1; no clear D gene. Trimming took 6 bases from V and 7 from J, leaving 12 bases between them. The CDR3 spans 12 residues.

The gene calls are TRBV10-3 and TRBJ2-6; 11 bases fit TRBD1. CDR1 ENHRY and CDR2 SYGVKD come from the germline V gene. The CDR3 spans 17 residues. The V segment lost 8 bases and the J segment 3 bases; nucleotides outside the gene matches: 9. CDR3 nucleotides: TGTGCCATCGGATTTGGACAGGGGGCAAGTGGGGCCAACGTCCTGACTTTC. It yields the protein CAIGFGQGASGANVLTF.

This clonotype came up a few times. The chain has TRBV12-3 or TRBV12-4 and TRBJ1-5; 10 bases match TRBD1. This CDR3 comprises 15 residues. Germline trimming cut 6 bases from V and 4 bases from J; bases unmatched to any gene: 6. The CDR3 region is CASRRGQGRNQPQHF. DNA of the CDR3: TGTGCCAGCAGAAGGGGACAGGGGCGGAATCAGCCCCAGCATTTT.

V and J are TRBV4-3 and TRBJ2-2, with TRBD2 identical over 8 bases. Germline V lookup: CDR1 LGHNA, CDR2 YSLEER. This CDR3 is built from 19 residues. The V and J ends lost 0 bases and 5 bases, in that order; junction bases with no gene match: 14. The CDR3 DNA sequence: TGCGCCAGCAGCCAAGATGCGGGGCCCGGACTAGCAGTAACCGGGGAGCTGTTTTTT. Translation gives CASSQDAGPGLAVTGELFF.

The chain joins TRBV7-2 to TRBJ2-2, with D possibly TRBD2 on 6 matching bases. V lost 5 bases and J 4 bases, leaving 17 bases between the germline ends. This CDR3 is built from 16 residues. The germline gives CDR1 SGHTA, CDR2 FQGNSA. CDR3 DNA sequence: TGTGCCAGCAGCCCGGAAACTAGCTTAGGCACCGGGGAGCTGTTTTTT. Translation gives CASSPETSLGTGELFF. The full variable domain, in which reference TRBV7-2 and TRBJ2-2 provide the parts outside the CDR3, is GAGVSQSPSNKVTEKGKDVELRCDPISGHTALYWYRQSLGQGLEFLIYFQGNSAPDKSGLPSDRFSAERTGGSVSTLTIQRTQQEDSAVYLCASSPETSLGTGELFFGEGSRLTVL.

This clonotype was observed a handful of times. The CDR3 nucleotides are TGTGCCATCAGTGAAGGGGGACCCGCTAATGAAAAACTGTTTTTT. Encoded protein: CAISEGGPANEKLFF. The rearrangement joins TRBV10-3 to TRBJ1-4, with D possibly matching TRBD1 (6 bases). Germline loops: CDR1 ENHRY, CDR2 SYGVKD. Trimming removed 3 bases from V and 3 bases from J, with 11 bases in between. The CDR3 has 15 residues.

This clonotype was observed a few times. The J gene is TRBJ2-2, the V gene TRBV19; no clear D. Germline CDR1 LNHDA, CDR2 SQIVND (reference sequence). V was clipped by 1 base and J by 6 bases, with 3 bases between them. The CDR3 sequence is 12 residues long. CDR3 nucleotide sequence: TGTGCCAGTAGTATAGGGTCCGGGGAGCTGTTTTTT. It yields the protein CASSIGSGELFF.

At least ten counts were recorded for this clonotype. The genes are TRBV5-1 and TRBJ2-1; 7 nucleotides align to TRBD2. The junction had 5 bases not matched to a gene; V was cut back by 0 bases and J by 5 bases. Germline CDR1 reads SGHRS; CDR2 reads YFSETQ. This CDR3 region has 15 residues. DNA of the CDR3: TGCGCCAGCAGCTTGGCGGCGGGAGCCAACAATGAGCAGTTCTTC. Translating it yields CASSLAAGANNEQFF.

The V call is TRBV7-8, the J call TRBJ2-2, with TRBD1 as a possible D gene (5 bases). The ends were cut back, 5 bases at V and 4 bases at J, with 17 bases in the middle. The CDR3 is made up of 16 amino acids. In germline, CDR1 is SGHVS, CDR2 FQNEAQ. For the CDR3, the DNA is TGTGCCAGCAGCCCGACCCCAGACAGCTGCACCGGGGAGCTGTTTTTT. It translates to CASSPTPDSCTGELFF. Filled out from reference TRBV7-8 and TRBJ2-2, the complete variable domain reads GAGVSQSPRYKVAKRGQDVALRCDPISGHVSLFWYQQALGQGPEFLTYFQNEAQLDKSGLPSDRFFAERPEGSVSTLKIQRTQQEDSAVYLCASSPTPDSCTGELFFGEGSRLTVL.

This clonotype has only a few counts. The rearrangement links TRBV14 to TRBJ2-1, with 7 positions matching TRBD1. Trimming cost V 4 bases and J 6 bases; bases outside gene matches: 6. In germline, CDR1 is SGHDN, CDR2 FVKESK. The length of the CDR3 is 14 residues. CDR3 protein: CASSRGQSINEQFF. CDR3 bases: TGTGCCAGCAGCCGGGGACAGAGTATCAATGAGCAGTTCTTC.

The V call is TRBV7-9, the J call TRBJ2-3; D gene unclear. The V gene's germline CDR1 is SEHNR and CDR2 FQNEAQ (reference sequence). CDR3 length: 13 amino acids. V lost 4 bases, J lost 2 bases, and 7 bases lay in between. The CDR3 DNA sequence: TGTGCCAGCAGCTCTGGCGCCACAGATACGCAGTATTTT. As protein: CASSSGATDTQYF.

This clonotype has more than one count but fewer than ten. The V call is TRBV20-1, the J call TRBJ1-4, with TRBD1 matching over 7 bases. The CDR3 is made up of 15 amino acids. The germline V gene has CDR1 DFQATT and CDR2 SNEGSKA (reference sequence). V was pared by 6 bases and J by 1 base, with 8 bases of the junction left unmatched. The DNA of the CDR3 is TGCAGTGCAGCCGGGACAGCGGGAACTAATGAAAAACTGTTTTTT. This codes for CSAAGTAGTNEKLFF.

This chain uses TRBV5-1 with TRBJ2-5; TRBD2 matches at 7 bases. The CDR3 totals 16 residues. Germline assignment: CDR1 SGHRS and CDR2 YFSETQ. Trimming cost V 0 bases and J 4 bases; bases outside gene matches: 9. The CDR3 DNA follows: TGCGCCAGCAGCTTGGCCGTGGGGGGGGGGACAGAGACCCAGTACTTC. This sequence encodes CASSLAVGGGTETQYF.

This clonotype was counted only a few times. DNA for the CDR3: TGCGCCAGCAGCTTGGTCGCGTGGGGAGATACGCAGTATTTT. Protein sequence: CASSLVAWGDTQYF. The rearrangement uses TRBV5-1 and TRBJ2-3, with D unclear. V lost 0 bases and J lost 5, with 10 bases in between. The CDR3 loop spans 14 amino acids. Germline CDR1 and CDR2: SGHRS and YFSETQ.

The CDR3 loop is CASNLPGQGNTIYF. In DNA, the CDR3 is TGTGCCAGCAACCTCCCGGGACAAGGAAACACCATATATTTT. The chain couples TRBV12-3 or TRBV12-4 to TRBJ1-3; weak D call: TRBD1 (6 bases). Deletions cut 7 bases from V and 4 bases from J, with 14 bases between. The CDR3 runs to 14 residues.

J is TRBJ2-3 and V is TRBV11-2; a weak D match, TRBD1 (5 bases). Trimming removed 5 bases from V and 1 base from J, with 10 bases in between. Germline V gives CDR1 SGHAT, CDR2 FQNNGV. The CDR3 is 14 amino acids. The CDR3: CASSGRVRTDTQYF. CDR3 sequence (DNA): TGTGCCAGCAGCGGCAGGGTTCGCACAGATACGCAGTATTTT.

This clonotype was found a few times. At one boundary the junction diverges from the germline segment, which might be a read error. The chain carries TRBV10-3 and TRBJ2-1, with 11 nucleotides matching TRBD2. The CDR3 runs to 14 residues. Germline V gives CDR1 ENHRY, CDR2 SYGVKD. The CDR3 DNA reads as TGTGCCGTCAGTCCTAGCGGGAGGTTTAATGAGCAGTTCTTC. It specifies CAVSPSGRFNEQFF.

V and J are TRBV6-1 and TRBJ2-1; TRBD1 matches 8 bases. The J call is doubtful: the DNA matches TRBJ2-7 better. CDR3 length: 15 residues. The germline V gene has CDR1 MNHNS and CDR2 SASEGT. The CDR3 DNA sequence: TGTGCCAGCAGTGATAAGGGGACAGGTACCTACGAGCAGTACTTC. It codes for CASSDKGTGTYEQYF.